The 8 T cell receptor beta chains presented below share a single source sample, sequenced in a study of technical replicates of blood from a handful of donors. Method: immunoSEQ multiplex PCR; TCRdb's copy keeps in-frame clones and lacks some. Of under 15,000 clones in the sample, around 95% were seen once. Sequencing was done on a sample of PBMCs. The receptors shown here come from a human donor in good health.

The genes are TRBV4-2 and TRBJ2-6, with D unclear. The CDR3 runs 17 residues. The germline V gene has CDR1 LGHNA and CDR2 YNFKEQ. V was shortened by 0 bases and J by 0 bases, with 9 bases between the two germline ends. The CDR3 nucleotides are TGTGCCAGCAGCCAAGATTTCCGAGGCTCTGGGGCCAACGTCCTGACTTTC. Translated: CASSQDFRGSGANVLTF.

This clone occurred once. The chain is built from TRBV6-1 and TRBJ2-4; D not resolved. V was shortened by 3 bases and J by 0 bases, with 9 bases between the two germline ends. Germline CDR1 reads MNHNS; CDR2 reads SASEGT. The length of the CDR3 is 15 residues. This CDR3 reads CASSDPTLAKNIQYF. CDR3 coding DNA: TGTGCCAGCAGTGACCCGACTCTAGCCAAAAACATTCAGTACTTC.

The chain has TRBV7-9 and TRBJ2-7; D remains ambiguous. Germline-derived CDR1 and CDR2 are SEHNR and FQNEAQ (reference sequence). Trimming removed 1 base at V and 0 bases at J, with 10 bases between. CDR3 length: 15 residues. The CDR3 reads CASSLGSVTSYEQYF. The DNA of the CDR3 is TGTGCCAGCAGCTTAGGCAGCGTCACCTCCTACGAGCAGTACTTC.

The V gene is TRBV7-2, the J gene TRBJ2-4; the match to TRBD1 covers 8 bases. Germline V CDR1 and CDR2: SGHTA, FQGNSA. There are 14 residues in the CDR3. V lost 6 bases, J lost 0 bases, and 1 base stayed unmatched. This chain's CDR3 is CASRTGVAKNIQYF. In DNA form, the CDR3 reads TGTGCCAGCAGGACAGGGGTAGCCAAAAACATTCAGTACTTC.

The chain has TRBV9 and TRBJ2-1, with 8 bases fitting TRBD2. The J segment lost 3 bases and the V segment lost 6 bases, leaving 11 bases of the junction unmatched. The CDR3 has 16 amino acids. In germline, CDR1 is SGDLS, CDR2 YYNGEE. The CDR3 bases are TGTGCCAGCAATCAATTTAGCGGGGCCTTCTACAATGAGCAGTTCTTC. Its translation: CASNQFSGAFYNEQFF.

The chain couples TRBV6-7 to TRBJ2-7; no clear D gene. TRBV6-7 is an ORF, with its function uncertain. The CDR3 extends over 16 amino acids. V was pared by 4 bases and J by 0 bases, with 16 bases between. The CDR3 DNA follows: TGTGCCAGCAGTTGGCCAGTGAGCGAATACTCCTACGAGCAGTACTTC. This gives the protein CASSWPVSEYSYEQYF.

The chain links TRBV19 to TRBJ2-7; TRBD1 agrees at 10 bases. The CDR3 length is 14 residues. Germline lookup yields CDR1 LNHDA and CDR2 SQIVND (reference sequence). V was pared by 10 bases and J by 7 bases, with 13 bases of the junction left unmatched. The CDR3 here is CATTRTGGSGEQYF. The CDR3 coding sequence is TGTGCCACCACGCGGACAGGGGGTTCGGGGGAGCAGTACTTC.

The CDR3 nucleotides read TGTGCCAGCAGCTTAGTGGCGGGAGGCTCCTACAATGAGCAGTTCTTC. This encodes CASSLVAGGSYNEQFF. V is TRBV7-6 and J is TRBJ2-1; 8 bases map to TRBD2. Germline V gene lookup returns CDR1 SGHVS and CDR2 FNYEAQ. V shed 1 base, J shed 0 bases, and the junction held 2 bases outside the gene matches. The CDR3 consists of 16 residues.